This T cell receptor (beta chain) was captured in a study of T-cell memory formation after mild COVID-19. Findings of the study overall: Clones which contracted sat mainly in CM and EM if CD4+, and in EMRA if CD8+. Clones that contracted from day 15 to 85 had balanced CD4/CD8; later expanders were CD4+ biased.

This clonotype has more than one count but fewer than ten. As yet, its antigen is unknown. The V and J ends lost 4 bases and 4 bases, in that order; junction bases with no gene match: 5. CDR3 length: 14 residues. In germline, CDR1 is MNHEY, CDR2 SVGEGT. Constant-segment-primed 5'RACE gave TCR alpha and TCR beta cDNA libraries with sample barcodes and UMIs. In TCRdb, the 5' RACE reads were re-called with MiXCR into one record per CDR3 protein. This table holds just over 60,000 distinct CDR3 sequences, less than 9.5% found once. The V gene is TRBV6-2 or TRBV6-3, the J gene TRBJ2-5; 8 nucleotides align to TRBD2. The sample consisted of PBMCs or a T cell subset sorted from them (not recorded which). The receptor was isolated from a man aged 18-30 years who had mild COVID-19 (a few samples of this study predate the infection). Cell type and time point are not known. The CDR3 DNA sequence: TGTGCCAGCAGTTCGGGGGGGCGGGCAGAGACCCAGTACTTC. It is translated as CASSSGGRAETQYF.